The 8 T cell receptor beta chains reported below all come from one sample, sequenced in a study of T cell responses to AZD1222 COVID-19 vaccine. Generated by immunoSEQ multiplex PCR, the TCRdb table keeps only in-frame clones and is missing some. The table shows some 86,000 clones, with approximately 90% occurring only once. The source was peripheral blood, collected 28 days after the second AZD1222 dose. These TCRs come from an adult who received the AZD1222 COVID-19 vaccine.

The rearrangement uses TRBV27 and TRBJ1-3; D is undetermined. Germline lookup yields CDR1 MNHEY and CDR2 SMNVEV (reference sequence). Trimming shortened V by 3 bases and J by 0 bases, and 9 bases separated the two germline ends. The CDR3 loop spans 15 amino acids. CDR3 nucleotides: TGTGCCAGCAGTTTTTCTTGGACCTCTGGAAACACCATATATTTT. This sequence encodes CASSFSWTSGNTIYF.

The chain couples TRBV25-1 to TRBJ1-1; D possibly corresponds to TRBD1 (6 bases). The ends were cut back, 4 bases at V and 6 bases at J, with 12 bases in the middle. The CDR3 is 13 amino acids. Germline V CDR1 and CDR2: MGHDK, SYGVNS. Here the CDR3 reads CASSVTGGAEAFF. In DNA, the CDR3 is TGTGCCAGCAGTGTGACAGGAGGGGCTGAAGCTTTCTTT.

Here the CDR3 reads CASSPGQRGTEAFF. The CDR3 DNA reads as TGTGCCAGCTCACCAGGACAGCGGGGCACTGAAGCTTTCTTT. V gene TRBV18 combines with J gene TRBJ1-1; maybe TRBD1 (6 bases). Deletions cut 2 bases from V and 4 bases from J, with 11 bases between. CDR3 length: 14 amino acids. Germline V gene sequence: CDR1 KGHSH, CDR2 LQKENI.

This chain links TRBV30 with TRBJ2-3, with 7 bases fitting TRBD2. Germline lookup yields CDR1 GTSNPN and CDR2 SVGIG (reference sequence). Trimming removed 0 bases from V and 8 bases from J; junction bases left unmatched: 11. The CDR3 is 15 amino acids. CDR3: CAWSVLAGEQATQYF. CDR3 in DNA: TGTGCCTGGAGTGTATTGGCGGGGGAACAGGCTACGCAGTATTTT.

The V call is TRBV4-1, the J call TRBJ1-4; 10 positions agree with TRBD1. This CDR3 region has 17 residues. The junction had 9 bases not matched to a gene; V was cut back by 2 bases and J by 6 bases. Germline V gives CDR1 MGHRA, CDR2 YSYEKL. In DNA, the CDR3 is TGCGCCAGCAGCCAAATATTGTCCGGGACAGGGGATGAAAAACTGTTTTTT. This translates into CASSQILSGTGDEKLFF.

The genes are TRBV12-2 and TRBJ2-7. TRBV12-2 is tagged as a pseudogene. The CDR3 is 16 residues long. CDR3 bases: TGTGCAAGTCGCTTAGACCAGACCGGGGCATCGAACGAGCAGTACTTC. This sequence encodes CASRLDQTGASNEQYF.

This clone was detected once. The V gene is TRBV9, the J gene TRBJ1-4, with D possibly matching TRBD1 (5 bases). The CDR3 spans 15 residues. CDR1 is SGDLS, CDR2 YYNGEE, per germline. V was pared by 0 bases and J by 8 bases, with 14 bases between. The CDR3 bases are TGTGCCAGCAGCGTAGAAAGGGGCGCGGAGGAAAAACTGTTTTTT. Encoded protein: CASSVERGAEEKLFF.

The CDR3 spells CASSSNSYEQYF. The CDR3 nucleotides read TGTGCCAGCAGCTCAAACTCCTACGAGCAGTACTTC. The chain links TRBV7-8 to TRBJ2-7; D gene ambiguous. The CDR3 covers 12 residues. Germline V gene lookup returns CDR1 SGHVS and CDR2 FQNEAQ. Trimming took 4 bases from V and 0 from J, leaving 4 bases between them.